A selection of T cell receptor beta chains follows, all from one sample in a study of response to subunit inactivated influenza vaccine. TCRdb used MiXCR to reprocess the RT-PCR reads, holding one entry per CDR3 protein. The sample has about 480,000 distinct CDR3 sequences; about an eighth are singletons. Sequences were derived from PBMCs from blood, sampled more than 35 days after vaccination. Source of these receptors: a man between 50 and 59 years old who received an inactivated influenza vaccine. CDR3s include the opening cysteine and the closing phenylalanine or tryptophan. The D gene is left open where the match is weak.

CDR3 protein: CASSVDRPFKNIQYF
V gene: TRBV6-4
D gene: -
J gene: TRBJ2-4

CDR3 protein: CASSQGLPGQSIQYF
V gene: TRBV4-2
D gene: -
J gene: TRBJ2-4

CDR3 protein: CASKIYRPDGTDTQYF
V gene: TRBV5-1
D gene: -
J gene: TRBJ2-3

CDR3 protein: CSARGTGTGIGYGYTF
V gene: TRBV20-1
D gene: TRBD1
J gene: TRBJ1-2

CDR3 protein: CASSVVVGETQYF
V gene: TRBV9
D gene: -
J gene: TRBJ2-5

CDR3 protein: CSAKEVDSLQVEQFF
V gene: TRBV20-1
D gene: -
J gene: TRBJ2-1

CDR3 protein: CASSPRLAVRVDTQYF
V gene: TRBV14
D gene: TRBD2
J gene: TRBJ2-3

CDR3 protein: CASSLDMGLADQETQYF
V gene: TRBV7-8
D gene: TRBD2
J gene: TRBJ2-5

CDR3 protein: CASPIRIPPLHF
V gene: TRBV12-3/TRBV12-4
D gene: -
J gene: TRBJ1-6

CDR3 protein: CASRKTGWGTGELFF
V gene: TRBV6-1
D gene: -
J gene: TRBJ2-2

CDR3 protein: CASSEGDREKETQYF
V gene: TRBV6-1
D gene: TRBD1
J gene: TRBJ2-5

CDR3 protein: CASSLAPLTSGGPTDTQYF
V gene: TRBV5-1
D gene: TRBD2
J gene: TRBJ2-3

CDR3 protein: CSGWDRGRLQNGYTF
V gene: TRBV20-1
D gene: TRBD1
J gene: TRBJ1-2

CDR3 protein: CAWGRGQVQETQYF
V gene: TRBV30
D gene: TRBD1
J gene: TRBJ2-5

CDR3 protein: CASSYRQGVSEQFF
V gene: TRBV6-5
D gene: TRBD1
J gene: TRBJ2-1

CDR3 protein: CSVPGLAGQEQYF
V gene: TRBV29-1
D gene: TRBD2
J gene: TRBJ2-7

CDR3 protein: CATSDPVAGASNEQFF
V gene: TRBV24-1
D gene: TRBD2
J gene: TRBJ2-1

CDR3 protein: CASSLEGNSYEQYF
V gene: TRBV5-1
D gene: -
J gene: TRBJ2-7

CDR3 protein: CASSLDYGRGRSSYEQYF
V gene: TRBV11-2
D gene: TRBD2
J gene: TRBJ2-7

CDR3 protein: CATKNGLAGEQYF
V gene: TRBV6-1
D gene: TRBD2
J gene: TRBJ2-7

CDR3 protein: CASSQVPFYEQYF
V gene: TRBV4-3
D gene: -
J gene: TRBJ2-7

CDR3 protein: CASSWDWAGELFF
V gene: TRBV6-5
D gene: -
J gene: TRBJ2-2

CDR3 protein: CASRSTAYEQFF
V gene: TRBV28
D gene: -
J gene: TRBJ2-1

CDR3 protein: CASSLRRDYGYTF
V gene: TRBV5-1
D gene: -
J gene: TRBJ1-2

CDR3 protein: CASSLGTSGGAVEQFF
V gene: TRBV7-2
D gene: TRBD2
J gene: TRBJ2-1

CDR3 protein: CASSVGQGGETQYF
V gene: TRBV9
D gene: TRBD2
J gene: TRBJ2-5

CDR3 protein: CASSWAQQGYEQYF
V gene: TRBV5-5
D gene: -
J gene: TRBJ2-7

CDR3 protein: CSARGLAGLFSYNEQFF
V gene: TRBV20-1
D gene: TRBD2
J gene: TRBJ2-1

CDR3 protein: CASSSPHVGLGYTF
V gene: TRBV13
D gene: -
J gene: TRBJ1-2

CDR3 protein: CASSYSIPGRQEAKNIQYF
V gene: TRBV6-2/TRBV6-3
D gene: -
J gene: TRBJ2-4

CDR3 protein: CSARTGRDRNEQYF
V gene: TRBV20-1
D gene: -
J gene: TRBJ2-7

CDR3 protein: CASSSEDYGSTDTQYF
V gene: TRBV7-8
D gene: -
J gene: TRBJ2-3

CDR3 protein: CASSSGTGIANYGYTF
V gene: TRBV6-5
D gene: TRBD1
J gene: TRBJ1-2

CDR3 protein: CASSIRPSGNTIYF
V gene: TRBV12-3/TRBV12-4
D gene: -
J gene: TRBJ1-3